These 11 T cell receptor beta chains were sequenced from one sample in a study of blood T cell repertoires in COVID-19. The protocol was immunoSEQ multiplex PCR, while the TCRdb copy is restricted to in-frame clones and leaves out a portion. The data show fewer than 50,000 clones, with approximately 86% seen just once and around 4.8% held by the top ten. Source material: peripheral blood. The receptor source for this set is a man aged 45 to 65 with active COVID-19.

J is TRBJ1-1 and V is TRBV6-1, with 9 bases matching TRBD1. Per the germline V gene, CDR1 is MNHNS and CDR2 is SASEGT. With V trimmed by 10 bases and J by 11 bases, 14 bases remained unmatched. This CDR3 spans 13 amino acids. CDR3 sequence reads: CATTDGTGLGAFF. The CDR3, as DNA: TGTGCCACAACCGACGGGACAGGGCTGGGGGCTTTCTTT.

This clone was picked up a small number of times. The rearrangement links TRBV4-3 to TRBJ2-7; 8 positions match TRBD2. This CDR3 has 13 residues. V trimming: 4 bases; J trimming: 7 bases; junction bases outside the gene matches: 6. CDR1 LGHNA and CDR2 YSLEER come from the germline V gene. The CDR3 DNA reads TGCGCCAGCAGCCTGGCGGGGGGATGGGAGCAGTACTTC. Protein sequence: CASSLAGGWEQYF.

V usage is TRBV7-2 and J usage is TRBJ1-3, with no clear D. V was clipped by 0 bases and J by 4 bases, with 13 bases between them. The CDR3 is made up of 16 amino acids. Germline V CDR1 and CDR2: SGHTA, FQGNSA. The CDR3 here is CASSLALQISGNTIYF. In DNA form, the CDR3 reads TGTGCCAGCAGCTTAGCGCTTCAGATCTCAGGAAACACCATATATTTT.

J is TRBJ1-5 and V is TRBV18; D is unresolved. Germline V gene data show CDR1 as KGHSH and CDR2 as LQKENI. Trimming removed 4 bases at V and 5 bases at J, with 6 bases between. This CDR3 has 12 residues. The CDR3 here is CASSRADQPQHF. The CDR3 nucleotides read TGTGCCAGCTCACGGGCCGATCAGCCCCAGCATTTT.

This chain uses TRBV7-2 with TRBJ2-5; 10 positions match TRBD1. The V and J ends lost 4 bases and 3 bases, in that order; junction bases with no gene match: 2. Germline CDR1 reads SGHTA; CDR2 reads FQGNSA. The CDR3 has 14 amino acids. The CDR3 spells CASSSTGGEETQYF. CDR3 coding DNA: TGTGCCAGCAGCTCGACAGGGGGCGAAGAGACCCAGTACTTC.

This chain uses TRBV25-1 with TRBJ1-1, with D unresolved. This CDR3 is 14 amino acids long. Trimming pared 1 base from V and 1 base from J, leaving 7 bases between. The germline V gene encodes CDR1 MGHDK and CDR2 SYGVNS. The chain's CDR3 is CASSESGWNTEAFF. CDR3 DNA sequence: TGTGCCAGCAGTGAATCAGGCTGGAACACTGAAGCTTTCTTT.

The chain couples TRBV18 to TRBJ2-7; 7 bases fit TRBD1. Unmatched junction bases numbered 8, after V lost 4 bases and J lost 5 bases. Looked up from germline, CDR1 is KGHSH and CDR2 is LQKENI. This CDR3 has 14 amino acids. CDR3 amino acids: CASSLTGSENEQYF. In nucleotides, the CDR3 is TGTGCCAGCTCACTGACAGGGAGTGAAAACGAGCAGTACTTC.

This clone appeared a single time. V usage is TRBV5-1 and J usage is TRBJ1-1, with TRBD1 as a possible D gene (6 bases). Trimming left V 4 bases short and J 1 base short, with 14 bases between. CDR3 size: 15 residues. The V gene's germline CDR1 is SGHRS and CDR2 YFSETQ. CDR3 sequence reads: CASSPLGHGNTEAFF. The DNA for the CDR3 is TGCGCCAGCAGCCCGCTGGGACATGGGAACACTGAAGCTTTCTTT.

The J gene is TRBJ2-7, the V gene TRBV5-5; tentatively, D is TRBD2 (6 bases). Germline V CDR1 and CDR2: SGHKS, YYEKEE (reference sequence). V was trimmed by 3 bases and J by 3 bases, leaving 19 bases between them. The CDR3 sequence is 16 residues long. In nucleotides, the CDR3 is TGTGCCAGCAGCTCGGGAGCCCGCCCTCGAAGCTACGAGCAGTACTTC. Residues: CASSSGARPRSYEQYF.

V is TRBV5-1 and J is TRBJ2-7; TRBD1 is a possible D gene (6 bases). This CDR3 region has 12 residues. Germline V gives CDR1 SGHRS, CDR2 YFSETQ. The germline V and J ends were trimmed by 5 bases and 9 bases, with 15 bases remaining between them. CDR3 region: CASRQGIGGQYF. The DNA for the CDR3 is TGCGCCAGCAGACAGGGAATAGGCGGGCAGTACTTC.

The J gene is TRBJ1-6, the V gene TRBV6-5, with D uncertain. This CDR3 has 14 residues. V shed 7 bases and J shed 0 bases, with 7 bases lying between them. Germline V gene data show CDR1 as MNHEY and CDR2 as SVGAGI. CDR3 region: CASMYSSYNSPLHF. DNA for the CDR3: TGTGCCAGCATGTACAGCTCCTATAATTCACCCCTCCACTTT.